Sequencing of this TCR beta chain was carried out in a study of blood T cell repertoires in COVID-19. Overall study: Acute-phase and convalescent COVID-19 samples originated in the United States, Italy and Spain. Sample material is recorded as cDNA or gDNA derived from T cells, B-cell-depleted T cells, or PBMCs.

Original processing methods: Estimated nucleated cell counts came from reference gene primer amplification. The method was immunoSEQ multiplex PCR; TCRdb's version includes in-frame clones alone and lacks a portion of them. V and J calls and clone size are as listed in that table; D and trimming were resolved from the DNA. The sample carries roughly 570,000 clones, 70% to 90% recorded once. The CDR3 extends over 13 amino acids. Germline CDR1 and CDR2: LNHDA and SQIVND (reference sequence). A Seattle source enrolled patients during active infection and followed them longitudinally. About this clone itself: One junction end does not reproduce the germline sequence, and a read error may be involved.

The chain uses TRBV19 and TRBJ1-2; D uncertain. The sample was peripheral blood. This sequence originates from a woman aged 45 to 65 with COVID-19, enrolled during active disease. CDR3 sequence (DNA): TGTGCCAGTAGTAATTCGGTCGGGTGGCGCTCCTTCTTC. Translated: CASSNSVGWRSFF.